Below, 5 T cell receptor beta chains from the same sample are listed, as sequenced in a study of spatial heterogeneity in lung cancer. TCRdb redid the calling of the 5' RACE reads with MiXCR, one entry per CDR3 protein. The sample includes tens of thousands of distinct CDR3 sequences, less than 9.5% seen only once; the top ten take around 36%. Time point here: blood at routine non-recurrence follow-up after resection. Whole RNA was taken from tumor, nontumor lung or frozen PBMC; it was then sequenced unsorted. The sequencing used PBMCs, collected at follow-up. These receptors originate from a female donor with early-stage non-small cell lung cancer.

This clonotype was counted between two and nine times. V usage is TRBV18 and J usage is TRBJ2-3, with 8 bases identical to TRBD1. Germline-derived CDR1 and CDR2 are KGHSH and LQKENI. The CDR3 loop spans 15 amino acids. With 4 bases clipped from V and 1 base from J, the junction kept 4 bases outside the gene matches. The CDR3 DNA is TGTGCCAGCTCACTGGGACAGGTCGGCACAGATACGCAGTATTTT. It yields the protein CASSLGQVGTDTQYF.

This clonotype occurred a few times. This chain joins TRBV5-1 and TRBJ2-5, with a tentative D call TRBD1 (6 bases). CDR3 length: 15 amino acids. Germline V gene lookup returns CDR1 SGHRS and CDR2 YFSETQ. The V and J ends lost 4 bases and 5 bases respectively, with 18 bases between them. The CDR3 nucleotides read TGCGCCAGCAGCCCGAACCCGGCTAGGGGGGAGACCCAGTACTTC. Translating it yields CASSPNPARGETQYF.

This clonotype appeared many times. This chain connects TRBV7-2 to TRBJ2-4, with TRBD1 matching over 9 bases. Trimming took 5 bases from V and 2 from J; bases not matched to a gene: 10. This CDR3 is 17 amino acids long. Germline CDR1 SGHTA, CDR2 FQGNSA. CDR3 sequence reads: CASSVPGQGPTKNIQYF. The CDR3 coding sequence is TGTGCCAGCAGCGTTCCGGGACAGGGACCTACCAAAAACATTCAGTACTTC.

This clonotype was picked up many times. The CDR3 region is CASSLGAGGPDTQYF. CDR3 DNA: TGTGCCAGCAGCTTAGGAGCGGGGGGCCCAGATACGCAGTATTTT. The rearrangement links TRBV7-2 to TRBJ2-3; 9 positions agree with TRBD2. The germline CDR1 and CDR2 sequences are SGHTA and FQGNSA. V lost 1 base to trimming and J lost 4 bases; unmatched junction nucleotides: 3. There are 15 residues in the CDR3.

This clonotype was found many times. V usage is TRBV24-1 and J usage is TRBJ2-2; D may be TRBD2 (6 bases). Trimming stripped 3 bases from V and 5 bases from J, with 12 bases between. CDR1 and CDR2 from the germline V gene are KGHDR and SFDVKD. This CDR3 is built from 15 residues. CDR3 amino acids: CATSDPGGTTGELFF. CDR3 sequence (DNA): TGTGCCACCAGTGATCCCGGGGGTACGACCGGGGAGCTGTTTTTT.